Below, 15 T cell receptor beta chains from the same sample are listed, as sequenced in a study of T cells in Graves' hyperthyroidism and ophthalmopathy. The TCR beta CDR3 regions underwent amplification using RNA transcripts as the source. The HTBI primer set drove a first-round RT-PCR of the TCR CDR3. MiXCR, applied by TCRdb to the multiplex PCR reads, yields one record per CDR3 protein. The sample holds approximately 400,000 distinct CDR3 sequences, around 13% seen once. Material for sequencing was blood. The source is a woman aged 25-40 years with Graves' ophthalmopathy.

This clonotype was observed many times. The chain combines TRBV20-1 with TRBJ2-7; D perhaps matches TRBD1 (5 bases). Germline CDR1 and CDR2: DFQATT and SNEGSKA (reference sequence). V shed 0 bases and J shed 2 bases, with 14 bases lying between them. The CDR3 spans 15 residues. The CDR3 region is CSARDIFSGPYEQYF. In DNA form, the CDR3 reads TGCAGTGCTAGAGATATCTTTTCAGGGCCCTACGAGCAGTACTTC.

This clonotype was seen repeatedly, ten times or more. V and J are TRBV24-1 and TRBJ1-2, with 8 bases identical to TRBD1. The V segment lost 4 bases and the J segment 4 bases; nucleotides outside the gene matches: 4. Per the germline V gene, CDR1 is KGHDR and CDR2 is SFDVKD. This CDR3 contains 14 residues. CDR3 bases: TGTGCCACCAGTGACCCGACAGGGGTCTATGGCTACACCTTC. Translated, it gives CATSDPTGVYGYTF.

This clonotype was recorded many times. The genes are TRBV7-2 and TRBJ1-5; unclear D gene. Germline V gene data show CDR1 as SGHTA and CDR2 as FQGNSA. The ends were cut back, 4 bases at V and 3 bases at J, with 13 bases in the middle. The CDR3 is 15 residues long. CDR3 amino acids: CASSSGEAINQPQHF. The CDR3 DNA follows: TGTGCCAGCAGCTCCGGAGAGGCAATCAATCAGCCCCAGCATTTT.

This clonotype occurred many times. This CDR3 reads CASSEQVLTYNEQFF. CDR3 nucleotides: TGTGCCAGCAGCGAACAGGTATTGACCTACAATGAGCAGTTCTTC. The genes are TRBV11-2 and TRBJ2-1; D perhaps matches TRBD1 (5 bases). This CDR3 is built from 15 residues. The V gene lost 5 bases and the J gene lost 2 bases, with 13 bases spanning the gap. Germline CDR1 and CDR2: SGHAT and FQNNGV. The full variable domain, rest sourced from reference TRBV11-2 and TRBJ2-1, is EAGVAQSPRYKIIEKRQSVAFWCNPISGHATLYWYQQILGQGPKLLIQFQNNGVVDDSQLPKDRFSAERLKGVDSTLKIQPAKLEDSAVYLCASSEQVLTYNEQFFGPGTRLTVL.

Concerning this clonotype itself: An end of the junction differs from the germline gene, which may be a read error. V gene TRBV5-5 combines with J gene TRBJ2-7; D tentatively reads TRBD1 or TRBD2 (5 bases each). CDR1 is SGHKS, CDR2 YYEKEE, per germline (reference sequence). This CDR3 contains 16 residues. The CDR3 loop is CASSPSPRGRQDEQHF. In DNA, the CDR3 is TGTGCCAGCAGCCCGTCACCTCGGGGCCGTCAGGACGAGCAGCACTTC.

This clonotype was found many times. The V and J genes are TRBV6-1 and TRBJ2-6, with 11 bases lining up with TRBD1. Germline CDR1 reads MNHNS; CDR2 reads SASEGT. The V gene end was trimmed by 3 bases and the J gene end by 0 bases; junction bases not matched to a gene: 1. There are 17 residues in the CDR3. DNA of the CDR3: TGTGCCAGCAGTGAGGGGACAGGGGGCTCTGGGGCCAACGTCCTGACTTTC. This codes for CASSEGTGGSGANVLTF.

This clonotype was detected many times. The chain uses TRBV24-1 and TRBJ2-3, with D possibly TRBD1 on 5 matching bases. The V and J ends lost 1 base and 6 bases respectively, with 10 bases between them. The CDR3 has 14 amino acids. Per the germline V gene, CDR1 is KGHDR and CDR2 is SFDVKD. The CDR3 is CATSDFRVGDTQYF. CDR3 bases: TGTGCCACCAGTGATTTCAGGGTAGGGGATACGCAGTATTTT.

This clonotype was picked up many times. The chain carries TRBV7-9 and TRBJ2-7; 10 nucleotides line up with TRBD2. The germline gives CDR1 SEHNR, CDR2 FQNEAQ (reference sequence). This CDR3 has 14 residues. The V gene end was trimmed by 4 bases and the J gene end by 3 bases; junction bases not matched to a gene: 3. CDR3 in DNA: TGTGCCAGCAGCTGGCCTAGCGGGGGCTACGAGCAGTACTTC. As protein: CASSWPSGGYEQYF.

This clonotype was seen many times. This sequence joins TRBV7-2 and TRBJ2-1; the D is unclear. The CDR3 contains 13 residues. Trimming took 2 bases from V and 11 from J, leaving 13 bases between them. Germline CDR1 reads SGHTA; CDR2 reads FQGNSA. CDR3 bases: TGTGCCAGCAGCTTACATGCTCGTACGAAGCAGTTCTTC. Its translation is CASSLHARTKQFF.

A note on this clonotype: A single base separates this from a much larger clone, so it may be a read error. The chain employs TRBV13 and TRBJ1-6; D may be TRBD1 (6 bases). The CDR3 is 15 residues long. The germline gives CDR1 PRHDT, CDR2 FYEKMQ (reference sequence). Trimming stripped 8 bases from V and 8 bases from J, with 19 bases between. In DNA form, the CDR3 reads TGTGCCAGCGGCCTGGCGGGGACATACCATTCACCCCTCCACTTT. It is translated as CASGLAGTYHSPLHF.

This clonotype has ten or more counts. The chain uses TRBV6-2 or TRBV6-3 and TRBJ1-5, with 9 positions matching TRBD1. The CDR3 contains 14 residues. Germline V lookup: CDR1 MNHEY, CDR2 SVGEGT. Trimming removed 8 bases from V and 4 bases from J; junction bases left unmatched: 6. The CDR3 here is CASYHGQGNQPQHF. In DNA form, the CDR3 reads TGTGCCAGCTACCACGGACAGGGGAATCAGCCCCAGCATTTT.

The genes are TRBV3-1 and TRBJ2-3; D perhaps matches TRBD2 (5 bases). Germline lookup yields CDR1 LGHDT and CDR2 YNNKEL (reference sequence). Deletions cut 1 base from V and 2 bases from J, with 10 bases between. The CDR3 consists of 15 residues. In DNA form, the CDR3 reads TGTGCCAGCAGCCAAGGGAGAGGGCCCACAGATACGCAGTATTTT. It yields the protein CASSQGRGPTDTQYF.

Points on this clonotype: With a much larger clone just one base away, this may be a read error. In nucleotides, the CDR3 is TGCAGTGCTAGGAGGACTGGCGGGGTTGATGAGCAGTTCTTC. Translating gives CSARRTGGVDEQFF. V and J are TRBV20-1 and TRBJ2-1; D is perhaps TRBD2 (6 bases). V was cut by 3 bases and J by 8 bases, with 17 bases left in between. Germline-derived CDR1 and CDR2 are DFQATT and SNEGSKA (reference sequence). The CDR3 covers 14 residues.

The V gene is TRBV11-3, the J gene TRBJ2-3; tentative D call: TRBD2 (7 bases). Between the trimmed V and J ends, which lost 5 bases and 5 bases, there was a span of 14 bases. The CDR3 sequence is 14 residues long. The germline V gene encodes CDR1 SGHNT and CDR2 YENEEA. CDR3 sequence reads: CASSPAGAKDTQYF. The CDR3 coding sequence is TGTGCCAGCAGCCCGGCGGGGGCGAAAGATACGCAGTATTTT.

Note on this clonotype: The germline gene is not matched at one end of the junction; a read error may be the cause. This rearrangement joins TRBV19 to TRBJ1-5, with D possibly matching TRBD1 (5 bases). The CDR3 is made up of 15 amino acids. From germline, CDR1 is LNHDA and CDR2 SQIVND (reference sequence). CDR3 nucleotide sequence: TGTCCCAGTAGTATAGATTTGTCGACAGATCAGCCCCAGCATTTT. Its protein is CPSSIDLSTDQPQHF.